The 6 T cell receptor beta chains reported below all come from one sample, sequenced in a study of beta chain features in type 1 diabetes. Expressed TCRB transcripts were sequenced, since all the RNA that had been isolated was reverse transcribed. Sequencing was performed with immunoSEQ multiplex PCR; in TCRdb, only in-frame clones are kept and a portion is missing. In the table there are 350,000 to 450,000 clones, over 11% of which are singletons. The sample taken for sequencing was naive CD4+ T cells from blood. The receptors originated from a man between 25 and 39 years old in good health.

CDR3 sequence: CAIRPGQVYGYTF. CDR3 sequence (DNA): TGTGCCATCAGACCGGGACAGGTCTATGGCTACACCTTC. The chain links TRBV10-3 to TRBJ1-2; 8 bases map to TRBD1. The CDR3 runs to 13 residues. CDR1 and CDR2 from the germline V gene are ENHRY and SYGVKD. V lost 6 bases and J lost 4; bases outside the gene matches: 4.

The rearrangement joins TRBV7-8 to TRBJ2-6; 11 nucleotides match TRBD1. CDR3 length equals 18 residues. The V gene's germline CDR1 is SGHVS and CDR2 FQNEAQ. Trimming cost V 2 bases and J 3 bases; bases outside gene matches: 6. Here the CDR3 reads CASSLKGQGANGANVLTF. Here the CDR3 DNA reads TGTGCCAGCAGCTTAAAAGGACAGGGGGCGAATGGGGCCAACGTCCTGACTTTC. The complete variable domain, with remaining parts taken from reference TRBV7-8 and TRBJ2-6, reads GAGVSQSPRYKVAKRGQDVALRCDPISGHVSLFWYQQALGQGPEFLTYFQNEAQLDKSGLPSDRFFAERPEGSVSTLKIQRTQQEDSAVYLCASSLKGQGANGANVLTFGAGSRLTVL.

The genes are TRBV7-3 and TRBJ2-1, with D possibly matching TRBD1 (5 bases). The germline V gene has CDR1 SGHTA and CDR2 FQGTGA. Trimming took 5 bases from V and 1 from J, leaving 21 bases between them. There are 18 residues in the CDR3. CDR3 in DNA: TGTGCCAGCAGCCCCCTTCCCAACCAGGGTTGGTCCTACAATGAGCAGTTCTTC. It yields the protein CASSPLPNQGWSYNEQFF.

The rearrangement uses TRBV30 and TRBJ2-5, with TRBD2 matching 12 bases. Germline V CDR1 and CDR2: GTSNPN, SVGIG (reference sequence). Trimming at V came to 1 base and at J to 0 bases, leaving 9 bases not matched to a gene. The CDR3 has 18 amino acids. The CDR3 DNA sequence: TGTGCCTGGAGTGACGAACTAGCGGGAGGCGGATACCAAGAGACCCAGTACTTC. It codes for CAWSDELAGGGYQETQYF.

This clone has a handful of counts. The chain couples TRBV10-3 to TRBJ2-7; 8 positions agree with TRBD1. This CDR3 is built from 15 residues. V was clipped by 6 bases and J by 0 bases; unmatched bases: 7. The germline gives CDR1 ENHRY, CDR2 SYGVKD. The CDR3 reads CAISPRQGSSYEQYF. The DNA of the CDR3 is TGTGCCATCAGCCCTCGACAGGGGAGCTCCTACGAGCAGTACTTC.

J is TRBJ2-3 and V is TRBV5-4; 9 nucleotides align to TRBD2. Germline V gene lookup returns CDR1 SGHNT and CDR2 YYREEE (reference sequence). V trimming: 3 bases; J trimming: 1 base; junction bases outside the gene matches: 6. The CDR3 is 16 amino acids. CDR3 protein: CASSSFSGSGTDTQYF. The CDR3 DNA follows: TGTGCCAGCAGCTCCTTTAGCGGGAGCGGCACAGATACGCAGTATTTT.